A selection of T cell receptor beta chains follows, all from one sample in a study of T-cell reconstitution after alpha-beta-depleted transplantation in children. One entry per CDR3 protein results from TCRdb running MiXCR on the PCR reads. The profile shows about 1,000,000 distinct CDR3 sequences, about 31% of them singletons. The specimen was PBMCs, mostly from graft donor cells, collected 360 days after TCRalphabeta/CD19-depleted stem cell transplant. The receptors shown here come from a boy younger than two who had a stem cell transplant for SCID, so the T cells may come from the graft donor. The CDR3 runs from the conserved cysteine through the conserved F or W. A D gene is named only where the DNA matches it firmly. Clone size is shown for a subset of rows, as once, few, many or a class of expanded clone.

d_gene: NA
abundance: NA
v_gene: TRBV7-8
j_gene: TRBJ2-1
CDR3aa: CASSLVWYVPYNEQFF

d_gene: NA
abundance: NA
v_gene: TRBV30
j_gene: TRBJ2-1
CDR3aa: CAWSVGNEQFF

d_gene: TRBD1
abundance: NA
v_gene: TRBV15
j_gene: TRBJ1-6
CDR3aa: CATSRTLRQGAFGSPLHF

d_gene: NA
abundance: NA
v_gene: TRBV20-1
j_gene: TRBJ2-3
CDR3aa: CSASLSRSSTDTQYF

d_gene: NA
abundance: NA
v_gene: TRBV20-1
j_gene: TRBJ2-7
CDR3aa: CSAREADYEQYF

d_gene: NA
abundance: few
v_gene: TRBV5-8
j_gene: TRBJ2-3
CDR3aa: CASSFGAAADTQYF

d_gene: NA
abundance: few
v_gene: TRBV12-3/TRBV12-4
j_gene: TRBJ2-3
CDR3aa: CATTVSGTQPQYF

d_gene: TRBD1
abundance: NA
v_gene: TRBV20-1
j_gene: TRBJ1-1
CDR3aa: CSADGQGGTEAFF

d_gene: NA
abundance: many
v_gene: TRBV21-1
j_gene: TRBJ2-2
CDR3aa: CASRPLAGTGELFF

d_gene: TRBD2
abundance: few
v_gene: TRBV6-5
j_gene: TRBJ2-1
CDR3aa: CASSYPSGSGHNEQFF

d_gene: NA
abundance: once
v_gene: TRBV7-3
j_gene: TRBJ2-5
CDR3aa: CASSPGTHDASETQYF

d_gene: NA
abundance: NA
v_gene: TRBV6-5
j_gene: TRBJ1-2
CDR3aa: CASSWGRGYYGYTF

d_gene: TRBD2
abundance: many
v_gene: TRBV27
j_gene: TRBJ2-7
CDR3aa: CASSLRLAGYEQYF

d_gene: TRBD2
abundance: few
v_gene: TRBV4-2
j_gene: TRBJ2-1
CDR3aa: CASSQERRTSGGLEQFF

d_gene: NA
abundance: few
v_gene: TRBV12-3/TRBV12-4
j_gene: TRBJ2-1
CDR3aa: CASRRQVTTEQFF

d_gene: TRBD2
abundance: NA
v_gene: TRBV9
j_gene: TRBJ2-1
CDR3aa: CASSSSGGANNEQFF

d_gene: NA
abundance: many
v_gene: TRBV5-1
j_gene: TRBJ2-7
CDR3aa: CASSIRTLSYEQYF